A single sample gave rise to the 32 T cell receptor beta chains below, sequenced in a study of blood T cell repertoires in COVID-19. This table comes from immunoSEQ multiplex PCR, and its TCRdb copy is limited to in-frame clones, with some not included. Of some 47,000 clones listed, 84% are singletons. Sequenced sample: peripheral blood. These receptors came from a human donor in a cohort sampled during active COVID-19.

The chain combines TRBV5-1 with TRBJ1-1, with TRBD1 identical over 12 bases. The CDR3 is made up of 15 amino acids. J was trimmed by 4 bases and V by 4 bases; bases with no gene match: 5. Germline V gene lookup returns CDR1 SGHRS and CDR2 YFSETQ. CDR3 amino acids: CASSGTGGSVTEAFF. In nucleotides, the CDR3 is TGCGCCAGCAGCGGGACAGGGGGCTCGGTCACTGAAGCTTTCTTT.

The V and J genes are TRBV11-1 and TRBJ1-1; TRBD1 matches at 7 bases. J gave up 1 base and V 1 base, and 6 bases lay outside the gene matches. This CDR3 is built from 16 residues. Germline V gene data show CDR1 as SGHAT and CDR2 as FQDESV (reference sequence). CDR3 sequence reads: CASSLDGQVGNTEAFF. The CDR3 nucleotides are TGTGCCAGCAGCTTAGACGGACAGGTGGGGAACACTGAAGCTTTCTTT.

The chain has TRBV4-1 and TRBJ2-5; 9 bases are a match to TRBD2. J gave up 4 bases and V 1 base, and 4 bases lay outside the gene matches. The CDR3 totals 15 residues. The germline V gene has CDR1 MGHRA and CDR2 YSYEKL. CDR3 DNA sequence: TGCGCCAGCAGCCAAGGGCGGGGGGGAGGAGAGACCCAGTACTTC. Protein: CASSQGRGGGETQYF.

The chain carries TRBV4-3 and TRBJ1-1, with D tentatively TRBD1 (6 bases). Trimming took off 0 bases at V and 8 bases at J, with 13 bases between the two ends. CDR1 is LGHNA and CDR2 is YSLEER in the germline V gene. This CDR3 region has 14 residues. The CDR3 loop is CASSQERAGTEAFF. In DNA, the CDR3 is TGCGCCAGCAGCCAAGAGAGGGCCGGGACAGAAGCTTTCTTT.

There are many counts of this clone. The rearrangement joins TRBV5-5 to TRBJ2-1, with D perhaps matching TRBD1 (6 bases). The length of the CDR3 is 13 residues. Trimming took 4 bases from V and 10 from J, leaving 15 bases between them. Germline V CDR1 and CDR2: SGHKS, YYEKEE (reference sequence). This chain's CDR3 is CASSLSGDREQFF. In DNA form, the CDR3 reads TGTGCCAGCAGCCTCTCCGGAGACAGGGAGCAGTTCTTC.

V gene TRBV5-4 combines with J gene TRBJ2-5; maybe TRBD1 (7 bases). The CDR3 runs to 16 residues. V lost 0 bases and J lost 4, with 16 bases in between. Germline CDR1 reads SGHNT; CDR2 reads YYREEE (reference sequence). The DNA of the CDR3 is TGTGCCAGCAGCTTGGGGAGGGGGCGCGTGGGAGAGACCCAGTACTTC. Amino acid sequence: CASSLGRGRVGETQYF.

The chain carries TRBV21-1 and TRBJ2-5; TRBD1 was called by the table and not checked on the DNA. TRBV21-1 is described as a pseudogene. The CDR3 loop spans 15 amino acids. CDR3 DNA sequence: TGTGCCAGCAGCATGCCGGGACAGGGGTTTCGGGCCCAGTACTTC. It codes for CASSMPGQGFRAQYF.

This clone was counted only a few times. This chain uses TRBV5-1 with TRBJ2-3; the D gene is possibly TRBD1 (6 bases). The V and J ends lost 6 bases and 0 bases respectively, with 23 bases between them. Germline values: CDR1 SGHRS, CDR2 YFSETQ. The CDR3 is 18 residues long. The CDR3 here is CASTSSTGPRLSTDTQYF. The DNA of the CDR3 is TGCGCCAGCACCTCGTCTACAGGGCCCCGATTGAGCACAGATACGCAGTATTTT.

The chain combines TRBV5-1 with TRBJ1-5; TRBD1 aligns across 10 bases. The junction had 3 bases not matched to a gene; V was cut back by 3 bases and J by 6 bases. CDR3 size: 14 residues. Germline assignment: CDR1 SGHRS and CDR2 YFSETQ. Written as DNA, the CDR3 is TGCGCCAGCAGCTCGGGACAGGGGAGTCAGCCCCAGCATTTT. Protein product: CASSSGQGSQPQHF. The full variable domain, in which reference TRBV5-1 and TRBJ1-5 provide the parts outside the CDR3, is KAGVTQTPRYLIKTRGQQVTLSCSPISGHRSVSWYQQTPGQGLQFLFEYFSETQRNKGNFPGRFSGRQFSNSRSEMNVSTLELGDSALYLCASSSGQGSQPQHFGDGTRLSIL.

This rearrangement joins TRBV6-5 to TRBJ2-2, with 7 bases identical to TRBD1. The CDR3 runs 14 residues. Germline CDR1 MNHEY, CDR2 SVGAGI. Trimming cost V 6 bases and J 2 bases; bases outside gene matches: 3. The CDR3 sequence is CASRGTVNTGELFF. The CDR3 nucleotides are TGTGCCAGCAGAGGGACAGTTAACACCGGGGAGCTGTTTTTT.

CDR3 bases: TGTGCCAGCAGAAGGACAGGGGGTAATTCACCCCTCCACTTT. This translates into CASRRTGGNSPLHF. The rearrangement links TRBV7-2 to TRBJ1-6, with TRBD1 matching over 10 bases. Germline-derived CDR1 and CDR2 are SGHTA and FQGNSA. V shed 6 bases, J shed 6 bases, and the junction held 2 bases outside the gene matches. The CDR3 is 14 residues long.

This chain links TRBV6-5 with TRBJ2-2, with D possibly matching TRBD2 (5 bases). Trimming took off 2 bases at V and 8 bases at J, with 9 bases between the two ends. This CDR3 region has 13 residues. CDR1 is MNHEY, CDR2 SVGAGI, per germline. CDR3 in DNA: TGTGCCAGCAGTTACGTCGGGGATGGGGAGCTGTTTTTT. Its protein is CASSYVGDGELFF.

Turning to this clone: Other DNA sequences in this specimen translate into the identical CDR3. The chain couples TRBV18 to TRBJ2-7; 10 nucleotides align to TRBD1. V lost 0 bases and J lost 4; bases outside the gene matches: 3. Germline-derived CDR1 and CDR2 are KGHSH and LQKENI. The CDR3 has 15 amino acids. DNA of the CDR3: TGTGCCAGCTCACCACCGAGGGGACAGGGGTACGAGCAGTACTTC. It codes for CASSPPRGQGYEQYF.

V is TRBV11-2 and J is TRBJ2-2; D uncertain. This CDR3 region has 14 residues. V lost 5 bases and J lost 13, with 20 bases in between. Germline CDR1 SGHAT, CDR2 FQNNGV. The CDR3 DNA reads TGTGCCAGCAGCGTTCCTAAGCCCCTCGAGAGGCTGTTTTTT. The encoded protein is CASSVPKPLERLFF.

In DNA, the CDR3 is TGCGCCACCTACCCGGGACTGTCCACAGATACGCAGTATTTT. This gives the protein CATYPGLSTDTQYF. V and J are TRBV5-1 and TRBJ2-3, with D tentatively TRBD2 (6 bases). V lost 9 bases to trimming and J lost 2 bases, with 16 bases between them. The CDR3 contains 14 residues. The germline V gene encodes CDR1 SGHRS and CDR2 YFSETQ.

This chain links TRBV28 with TRBJ2-3; D gene unclear. The CDR3 runs to 14 residues. Germline assignment: CDR1 MDHEN and CDR2 SYDVKM. V shed 2 bases and J shed 2 bases, with 8 bases lying between them. CDR3 amino acids: CASSLGGHTDTQYF. CDR3 DNA: TGTGCCAGCAGTTTAGGTGGCCACACAGATACGCAGTATTTT.

The rearrangement joins TRBV7-9 to TRBJ2-7; TRBD2 matches at 11 bases. Germline CDR1 SEHNR, CDR2 FQNEAQ (reference sequence). The CDR3 is made up of 14 amino acids. J lost 11 bases, V lost 1 base, and 7 bases had no gene match. The DNA for the CDR3 is TGTGCCAGCAGCTTAGGGGTAGCGGGGGGGCCGGAGTACTTC. This translates into CASSLGVAGGPEYF.

The chain recombines TRBV6-5 with TRBJ2-7; no firm D call. CDR1 is MNHEY, CDR2 SVGAGI, per germline. Between the trimmed V and J ends, which lost 0 bases and 2 bases, there was a span of 8 bases. This CDR3 is built from 14 residues. CDR3 sequence: CASSYSPFTYEQYV. CDR3 nucleotide sequence: TGTGCCAGCAGTTACTCTCCTTTTACCTACGAGCAGTACGTC.

CDR3 amino acids: CASFPLNRAGYTF. CDR3 DNA: TGTGCCAGCTTCCCCCTCAACAGGGCTGGCTACACCTTC. V is TRBV12-3 or TRBV12-4 and J is TRBJ1-2; tentatively, D is TRBD1 (6 bases). The length of the CDR3 is 13 residues. The ends were cut back, 8 bases at V and 7 bases at J, with 17 bases in the middle.

This clone came up a few times. The chain is built from TRBV6-4 and TRBJ2-2; 8 nucleotides align to TRBD2. CDR3 length: 16 residues. V was clipped by 5 bases and J by 3 bases; unmatched bases: 8. Germline V gene lookup returns CDR1 MRHNA and CDR2 SNTAGT. CDR3 sequence: CASSLMAGGHTGELFF. CDR3 nucleotides: TGTGCCAGCAGTTTAATGGCGGGGGGCCACACCGGGGAGCTGTTTTTT.

Here the CDR3 DNA reads TGTGCCAGCAGCCGACCGGGACTTCAAGAGGCAGAGACCCAGTACTTC. This gives the protein CASSRPGLQEAETQYF. V gene TRBV3-1 (or the pseudogene TRBV3-2) combines with J gene TRBJ2-5, with D perhaps TRBD2 (6 bases). The CDR3 has 16 residues. The V gene's germline CDR1 is LGHDT and CDR2 YNNKEL (reference sequence). V gave up 4 bases and J gave up 4 bases, with 19 bases separating them.

The V and J genes are TRBV11-3 and TRBJ2-5; 10 nucleotides line up with TRBD1. Germline V gene sequence: CDR1 SGHNT, CDR2 YENEEA. Trimming removed 4 bases from V and 2 bases from J; junction bases left unmatched: 13. The length of the CDR3 is 18 residues. The DNA of the CDR3 is TGTGCCAGCAGCTCAGGCCTCCGGGACAGGGGACTTCAAGAGACCCAGTACTTC. Its protein is CASSSGLRDRGLQETQYF. The whole variable domain, filled in from reference TRBV11-3 and TRBJ2-5, reads EAGVVQSPRYKIIEKKQPVAFWCNPISGHNTLYWYLQNLGQGPELLIRYENEEAVDDSQLPKDRFSAERLKGVDSTLKIQPAELGDSAVYLCASSSGLRDRGLQETQYFGPGTRLLVL.

The chain links TRBV11-1 to TRBJ1-1, with a possible D match to TRBD1 (5 bases). The CDR3 sequence is 14 residues long. Germline CDR1 and CDR2: SGHAT and FQDESV (reference sequence). V was shortened by 2 bases and J by 3 bases, with 10 bases between the two germline ends. The CDR3 protein is CASSLSLGDTEAFF. CDR3 in DNA: TGTGCCAGCAGCTTATCGCTAGGGGACACTGAAGCTTTCTTT.

J is TRBJ2-3 and V is TRBV5-6; 10 bases are a match to TRBD2. Germline CDR1 reads SGHDT; CDR2 reads YYEEEE. The CDR3 runs to 17 residues. V lost 2 bases, J lost 0 bases, and 6 bases stayed unmatched. The CDR3 bases are TGTGCCAGCAGCTTTTTGGGACTAGCGAGTAGCACAGATACGCAGTATTTT. Its translation is CASSFLGLASSTDTQYF.

A single count supports this clone. This sequence joins TRBV7-9 and TRBJ1-1; TRBD1 matches at 10 bases. Per germline, CDR1 SEHNR and CDR2 FQNEAQ (reference sequence). V was pared by 5 bases and J by 0 bases, with 3 bases of the junction left unmatched. This CDR3 has 15 residues. CDR3 in amino acids: CASSEDRGLNTEAFF. DNA of the CDR3: TGTGCCAGCAGCGAAGACAGGGGGCTGAACACTGAAGCTTTCTTT.

The J gene is TRBJ2-3, the V gene TRBV10-3, with 10 bases that match TRBD1. Losses at the gene ends were 2 bases for V and 4 bases for J; bases not matched to a gene: 3. CDR1 and CDR2 (germline): ENHRY, SYGVKD. The CDR3 spans 15 residues. CDR3 amino acids: CAISERDRGSDTQYF. The CDR3 region has the DNA TGTGCCATCAGTGAGCGGGACAGGGGTTCAGATACGCAGTATTTT.

The chain uses TRBV6-2 or TRBV6-3 and TRBJ1-1; D is undetermined. CDR1 and CDR2 (germline): MNHEY, SVGEGT. Trimming removed 0 bases from V and 1 base from J, with 6 bases in between. The length of the CDR3 is 14 residues. The CDR3 spells CASSYSLRNTEAFF. CDR3 sequence (DNA): TGTGCCAGCAGTTACTCGTTGAGGAACACTGAAGCTTTCTTT.

The chain joins TRBV19 to TRBJ2-7; 9 bases are shared with TRBD1. Germline trimming cut 5 bases from V and 0 bases from J; bases unmatched to any gene: 5. This CDR3 is 15 amino acids long. Germline assignment: CDR1 LNHDA and CDR2 SQIVND (reference sequence). The CDR3 coding sequence is TGTGCCAGTAGTTTACAGGGGGCCAGCTCCTACGAGCAGTACTTC. As protein: CASSLQGASSYEQYF.

This clone has a single count. This sequence joins TRBV2 and TRBJ1-1; D is perhaps TRBD1 (6 bases). With 5 bases removed from V and 1 base from J, the gap between germline ends came to 14 bases. CDR1 is SNHLY, CDR2 FYNNEI, per germline. CDR3 size: 15 residues. CDR3 region: CASSRGARRNTEAFF. CDR3 nucleotides: TGTGCCAGCAGTCGGGGGGCGCGAAGGAACACTGAAGCTTTCTTT. Full variable domain (remainder filled in from reference TRBV2 and TRBJ1-1): EPEVTQTPSHQVTQMGQEVILRCVPISNHLYFYWYRQILGQKVEFLVSFYNNEISEKSEIFDDQFSVERPDGSNFTLKIRSTKLEDSAMYFCASSRGARRNTEAFFGQGTRLTVV.

The chain is built from TRBV28 and TRBJ2-7; 8 positions agree with TRBD2. The junction had 7 bases not matched to a gene; V was cut back by 8 bases and J by 7 bases. The CDR3 covers 12 residues. Per the germline V gene, CDR1 is MDHEN and CDR2 is SYDVKM. The CDR3 here is CASGGLAGEQYF. The CDR3 bases are TGTGCCAGCGGGGGGCTAGCGGGTGAGCAGTACTTC. Full variable domain (rest looked up from reference TRBV28 and TRBJ2-7): DVKVTQSSRYLVKRTGEKVFLECVQDMDHENMFWYRQDPGLGLRLIYFSYDVKMKEKGDIPEGYSVSREKKERFSLILESASTNQTSMYLCASGGLAGEQYFGPGTRLTVT.

The chain combines TRBV5-1 with TRBJ2-5; D may be TRBD1 (6 bases). This CDR3 has 15 residues. Germline assignment: CDR1 SGHRS and CDR2 YFSETQ. V lost 5 bases and J 1 base, leaving 15 bases between the germline ends. The CDR3 is CASSTEQGSQETQYF. CDR3 bases: TGCGCCAGCAGTACCGAACAGGGATCCCAAGAGACCCAGTACTTC.

The chain links TRBV7-2 to TRBJ2-7, with 11 bases that match TRBD2. The CDR3 contains 15 residues. From germline, CDR1 is SGHTA and CDR2 FQGNSA. V shed 4 bases and J 3 bases; nucleotides not matched to a gene: 5. The CDR3 DNA reads TGTGCCAGCAGCTCGACTAGCGGGGTGTTCTACGAGCAGTACTTC. This gives the protein CASSSTSGVFYEQYF.